Here is one T cell receptor beta chain with its context. These data come from a study of blood T cell repertoires in COVID-19. The table came from immunoSEQ multiplex PCR; TCRdb's copy has only in-frame clones and leaves some out. The sample carries roughly 120,000 clones, around 90% recorded once. V shed 2 bases and J shed 3 bases, with 10 bases lying between them. This CDR3 region has 15 residues. Germline assignment: CDR1 MNHNS and CDR2 SASEGT. Material for sequencing was peripheral blood. This TCR was sampled from a woman aged 50 to 60 with active or convalescent COVID-19. V usage is TRBV6-1 and J usage is TRBJ2-2; D ambiguous. The CDR3 DNA reads as TGTGCCAGCAGTGAAACCCTATCGCACACCGGGGAGCTGTTTTTT. Protein sequence: CASSETLSHTGELFF.